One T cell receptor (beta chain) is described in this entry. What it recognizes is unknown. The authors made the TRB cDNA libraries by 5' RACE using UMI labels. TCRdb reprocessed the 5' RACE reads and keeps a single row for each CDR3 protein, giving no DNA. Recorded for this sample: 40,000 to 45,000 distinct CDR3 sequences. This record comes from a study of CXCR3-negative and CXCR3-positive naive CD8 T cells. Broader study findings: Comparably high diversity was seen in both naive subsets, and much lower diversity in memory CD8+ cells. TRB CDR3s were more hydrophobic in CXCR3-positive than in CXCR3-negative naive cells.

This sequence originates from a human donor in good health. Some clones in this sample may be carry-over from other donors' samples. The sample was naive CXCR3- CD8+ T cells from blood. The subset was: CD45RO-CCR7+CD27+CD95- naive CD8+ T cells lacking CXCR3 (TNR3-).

The CDR3 protein is CASSSGLADEQYF. V gene TRBV7-8 combines with J gene TRBJ2-7; the D call from TCRdb, TRBD2, cannot be confirmed without DNA. The germline V gene has CDR1 SGHVS and CDR2 FQNEAQ. The CDR3 covers 13 residues.